A selection of T cell receptor beta chains follows, all from one sample in a study of prognosis after radiotherapy for stage I lung cancer. TCRdb recomputed calls from the multiplex PCR reads with MiXCR, one row per CDR3 protein. The sample has 22,000 or so distinct CDR3 sequences, less than 50% seen once. The sequencing used PBMCs, collected before or after stereotactic body radiation therapy (not recorded which). These receptor sequences come from a donor aged 50 or older with non-small cell lung cancer. The CDR3 runs from the conserved cysteine through the conserved F or W. A D gene is named only where the DNA matches it firmly. Clone size is shown for a subset of rows, as once, few, many or a class of expanded clone.

size: once; D: -; J: TRBJ1-5; V: TRBV6-2/TRBV6-3; length: 13; DNA: TGTGCCAGCAGGGGGTTTAGCAATCAGCCCCAGAATTTT; CDR3: CASRGFSNQPQNF
size: many; D: -; J: TRBJ1-1; V: TRBV5-4; length: 14; DNA: TGTGCCAGCAGCTTGGCCGGGGCAGGAGATGAAGCTTTCTTT; CDR3: CASSLAGAGDEAFF
size: once; D: -; J: TRBJ2-7; V: TRBV2; length: 15; DNA: TGTGCCAGCAGACGGACAGAGGACTTCTCCTACGAGCAGTACTTC; CDR3: CASRRTEDFSYEQYF
size: many; D: -; J: TRBJ1-4; V: TRBV19; length: 13; DNA: TGTGCCAGTAGATTAGAACAGGGAGAAAAACTGTTTTTT; CDR3: CASRLEQGEKLFF
size: -; D: -; J: TRBJ2-7; V: TRBV28; length: 14; DNA: TGTGCCAGGCCGTCGGTCCAGAGAGCCTACGAGCAGTACTTC; CDR3: CARPSVQRAYEQYF
size: -; D: TRBD2; J: TRBJ2-7; V: TRBV4-2; length: 16; DNA: TGTGCCAGCAGCCAAGGTGATAGCGGGAGGAGCTACGAGCAGTACTTC; CDR3: CASSQGDSGRSYEQYF
size: many; D: -; J: TRBJ1-4; V: TRBV5-5; length: 14; DNA: TGTGCCAGCAGCTTATACAGCGGTAATGAAAAACTGTTTTTT; CDR3: CASSLYSGNEKLFF
size: -; D: TRBD1; J: TRBJ1-2; V: TRBV6-2/TRBV6-3; length: 16; DNA: TGTGCCAGCAGCCGGGACAGGATAAACACCGGCTATGGCTACACCTTC; CDR3: CASSRDRINTGYGYTF
size: -; D: -; J: TRBJ1-2; V: TRBV9; length: 11; DNA: TGTTCCAGCAGCTCCGAACGGGGCTACACCTTC; CDR3: CSSSSERGYTF
size: many; D: TRBD1; J: TRBJ1-1; V: TRBV28; length: 15; DNA: TGTGCCAGCAGTTTGACAGGGGCCGGGGGGACTGAAGCTTTCTTT; CDR3: CASSLTGAGGTEAFF
size: many; D: TRBD2; J: TRBJ2-1; V: TRBV9; length: 15; DNA: TGTGCCAGCAGCCCTGGGACTAGCGGGATGGGTGGGCAGTTCTTC; CDR3: CASSPGTSGMGGQFF
size: many; D: -; J: TRBJ2-5; V: TRBV11-2; length: 13; DNA: TGTGCCAGCAGCCGGGTCTACCGGGAGACCCAGTACTTC; CDR3: CASSRVYRETQYF
size: many; D: -; J: TRBJ2-1; V: TRBV5-1; length: 15; DNA: TGCGCCAGCAGCTTGTCGCCATCCAGTTACAATGAGCAGTTCTTC; CDR3: CASSLSPSSYNEQFF
size: many; D: TRBD2; J: TRBJ2-7; V: TRBV3-1; length: 15; DNA: TGTGCCAGCAGCACAGTTGGCGGGAGGGTCTACGAGCAGTACTTC; CDR3: CASSTVGGRVYEQYF
size: -; D: -; J: TRBJ1-1; V: TRBV12-5; length: 13; DNA: TGTGCTAGTGGTTTGTCTCAGTGGACTGAAGCTTTCTTT; CDR3: CASGLSQWTEAFF
size: once; D: -; J: TRBJ2-7; V: TRBV10-3; length: 15; DNA: TGTGCCATCAGTGAGTCCACTTCTAGCTCCTACGAGCAGTACTTC; CDR3: CAISESTSSSYEQYF
size: -; D: -; J: TRBJ2-3; V: TRBV11-2; length: 13; DNA: TGTGCCAGCAGCTTAGGCCTGACAGATACGCAGTATTTT; CDR3: CASSLGLTDTQYF
size: many; D: -; J: TRBJ2-2; V: TRBV4-3; length: 15; DNA: TGCGCCAGCAGCCAAGATCGGGGGATATCCGGGGAGCTGTTTTTT; CDR3: CASSQDRGISGELFF
size: -; D: -; J: TRBJ1-1; V: TRBV10-3; length: 15; DNA: TGTGCCATCAGTGAGGGCGCGGGCTTTAACACTGAAGCTTTCTTT; CDR3: CAISEGAGFNTEAFF
size: -; D: -; J: TRBJ2-3; V: TRBV30; length: 13; DNA: TGTGCCTGGAGTGTACCTGTGACAGATACGCAGTATTTT; CDR3: CAWSVPVTDTQYF
size: -; D: -; J: TRBJ1-1; V: TRBV6-1; length: 13; DNA: TGTGCCAGCAGTGGCGTACGGGGGGCAAAGGCTTTCTTT; CDR3: CASSGVRGAKAFF
size: -; D: TRBD2; J: TRBJ2-2; V: TRBV6-4; length: 17; DNA: TGTGCCAGCAGCGACTCCGGGACTAGCGGGGACACCGGGGAGCTGTTTTTT; CDR3: CASSDSGTSGDTGELFF
size: many; D: -; J: TRBJ2-3; V: TRBV25-1; length: 13; DNA: TGTGCCAGCAGTGAAGCGGGGATTAATACGCAGTATTTT; CDR3: CASSEAGINTQYF
size: many; D: -; J: TRBJ1-5; V: TRBV2; length: 16; DNA: TGTGCCAGCAGTGAAGAGCTAACGCGCGTAGGGCAGCCCCAGCATTTT; CDR3: CASSEELTRVGQPQHF
size: many; D: TRBD1; J: TRBJ1-6; V: TRBV9; length: 16; DNA: TGTGCCAGCAGCTCGCACGGACAGGGCCCTACTTCACCCCTCCACTTT; CDR3: CASSSHGQGPTSPLHF
size: many; D: TRBD1; J: TRBJ2-7; V: TRBV9; length: 14; DNA: TGTGCCAGCAGTGAATCGGGACAGGGGTACGAGCAGTACTTC; CDR3: CASSESGQGYEQYF
size: -; D: -; J: TRBJ2-5; V: TRBV6-1; length: 10; DNA: TGTGCCATCACAGAAGAGACCCAGTACTTC; CDR3: CAITEETQYF
size: many; D: -; J: TRBJ2-2; V: TRBV6-2/TRBV6-3; length: 15; DNA: TGTGCCAGCAGGGACTCCGGTGCGAACACCGGGGAGCTGTTTTTT; CDR3: CASRDSGANTGELFF
size: -; D: -; J: TRBJ2-6; V: TRBV6-2/TRBV6-3; length: 18; DNA: TGTGCCAGCAGTCTAAACCACGTCTCCATCTCTGGGGCCAACGTCCTGACTTTC; CDR3: CASSLNHVSISGANVLTF
size: -; D: -; J: TRBJ1-5; V: TRBV12-3/TRBV12-4; length: 15; DNA: TGTGCCAGCAGTTTACTGGTAATTGGCAATCAGCCCCAGCATTTT; CDR3: CASSLLVIGNQPQHF
size: few; D: TRBD1; J: TRBJ2-3; V: TRBV28; length: 15; DNA: TGTGCCAGCAGTCCACAGGGGGCAAGGACAGATACGCAGTATTTT; CDR3: CASSPQGARTDTQYF
size: -; D: -; J: TRBJ1-2; V: TRBV12-3/TRBV12-4; length: 15; DNA: TGTGCCAGCAGTGCGGTGGGGGGCGGCAACTATGGCTACACCTTC; CDR3: CASSAVGGGNYGYTF
size: many; D: -; J: TRBJ2-7; V: TRBV28; length: 13; DNA: TGTGCCAGCACCCCGGGACAATTATACGAGCAGTACTTC; CDR3: CASTPGQLYEQYF
size: -; D: -; J: TRBJ1-2; V: TRBV6-1; length: 13; DNA: TGTGCCAGCAGTCCCTCCGAGCACTATGGCTACACCTTC; CDR3: CASSPSEHYGYTF
size: -; D: -; J: TRBJ1-4; V: TRBV6-1; length: 13; DNA: TGTGCCAGCAGTGAGGGACCGGGGGAAAAACTGTTTTTT; CDR3: CASSEGPGEKLFF
size: -; D: -; J: TRBJ2-7; V: TRBV30; length: 14; DNA: TGTGCCTGGAGTGACCAGGGGGGTTCCTACGAGCAGTACTTC; CDR3: CAWSDQGGSYEQYF
size: -; D: -; J: TRBJ1-1; V: TRBV7-2; length: 14; DNA: TGTGCCAGCAGCTTACCCCGGTACAGGGTAGGAGCTTTCTTT; CDR3: CASSLPRYRVGAFF
size: many; D: -; J: TRBJ1-4; V: TRBV28; length: 15; DNA: TGTGCCAGCAGTTTAGCGGGACACGTCGGGGAAAAACTGTTTTTT; CDR3: CASSLAGHVGEKLFF
size: -; D: TRBD2; J: TRBJ2-1; V: TRBV27; length: 13; DNA: TGTGCCACCACAGGACTAGCCATCAATGAGCAGTTCTTC; CDR3: CATTGLAINEQFF
size: many; D: TRBD1; J: TRBJ1-6; V: TRBV5-4; length: 14; DNA: TGTGCCAGCAGCTTACAGGGGGTCGCTTCACCCCTCCACTTT; CDR3: CASSLQGVASPLHF
size: many; D: TRBD2; J: TRBJ2-2; V: TRBV5-6; length: 15; DNA: TGTGCCAGCAGCCGAAGCGGGGGGGGTACCGGGGAGCTGTTTTTT; CDR3: CASSRSGGGTGELFF
size: once; D: -; J: TRBJ2-1; V: TRBV27; length: 17; DNA: TGTGCCAGCAGTTTCTCCGCGTGGAACCCGTTCTACAATGAGCAGTTCTTC; CDR3: CASSFSAWNPFYNEQFF
size: many; D: -; J: TRBJ2-2; V: TRBV19; length: 16; DNA: TGTGCCAGTAGTATTTTGGGGGGCTCCCCCACCGGGGAGCTGTTTTTT; CDR3: CASSILGGSPTGELFF
size: -; D: -; J: TRBJ2-2; V: TRBV6-2/TRBV6-3; length: 14; DNA: TGTGCCAGCTGTAAAGGCAGGAACACCGGGGAGCTGTTTTTT; CDR3: CASCKGRNTGELFF
size: many; D: TRBD2; J: TRBJ2-1; V: TRBV5-6; length: 15; DNA: TGTGCCAGCAGCTTGGGGTGGGGGACTAGAAATGAGCAGTTCTTC; CDR3: CASSLGWGTRNEQFF
size: few; D: TRBD1; J: TRBJ2-3; V: TRBV6-1; length: 15; DNA: TGTGCCAGCAGTGAAGGACAGGGGGCTACAGATACGCAGTATTTT; CDR3: CASSEGQGATDTQYF
size: -; D: -; J: TRBJ2-6; V: TRBV6-2/TRBV6-3; length: 18; DNA: TGTGCCAGCAGTTACGCGGACATGGGGAACTCTGGGGCCGACGTCCTGACTTTC; CDR3: CASSYADMGNSGADVLTF
size: medium-sized; D: -; J: TRBJ1-3; V: TRBV6-1; length: 17; DNA: TGTGCCAGCAGTCCAGCGGGTTTCGACAGCTCTGGAAACACCATATATTTT; CDR3: CASSPAGFDSSGNTIYF
size: -; D: -; J: TRBJ1-5; V: TRBV12-3/TRBV12-4; length: 16; DNA: TGTGCCAGCAGTTTTTCGGGTGTTTATGGCAATCAGCCCCAGCATTTT; CDR3: CASSFSGVYGNQPQHF
size: many; D: -; J: TRBJ2-7; V: TRBV2; length: 15; DNA: TGTGCCAGCAGTGAAGGGGCAAAGGGCCCCTACGAGCAGTACTTC; CDR3: CASSEGAKGPYEQYF
size: -; D: TRBD1; J: TRBJ2-7; V: TRBV5-8; length: 12; DNA: TGTGCCAGCAGGTCAGGGGGCAACGAGCAGTACTTC; CDR3: CASRSGGNEQYF
size: -; D: -; J: TRBJ2-1; V: TRBV11-2; length: 13; DNA: TGTGCCAGCAGCTCGGACCGCTACAATGAGCAGTTCTTC; CDR3: CASSSDRYNEQFF
size: -; D: -; J: TRBJ1-1; V: TRBV28; length: 14; DNA: -; CDR3: CASILATGRTEAFF
size: medium-sized; D: TRBD2; J: TRBJ2-1; V: TRBV27; length: 16; DNA: TGTGCCAGCAGTCCCAAACGGGAGGGCGGTTCCAATGAGCAGTTCTTC; CDR3: CASSPKREGGSNEQFF
size: many; D: -; J: TRBJ1-2; V: TRBV28; length: 14; DNA: TGTGCCAGCAAAGGAACGAATGCTAACTATGGCTACACCTTC; CDR3: CASKGTNANYGYTF
size: -; D: -; J: TRBJ1-2; V: TRBV28; length: 16; DNA: TGTGCCAGCAGTTTACGGTTGCATCCCCGGGGCTATGGCTACACCTTC; CDR3: CASSLRLHPRGYGYTF